This T cell receptor (beta chain) was found in a study of OX40 agonist ivuxolimab in advanced cancers. The protocol was immunoSEQ multiplex PCR, while the TCRdb copy is restricted to in-frame clones and leaves out a portion. Of roughly 30,000 clones in the sample, around 90% were seen once. Trimming took off 7 bases at V and 5 bases at J, with 15 bases between the two ends. The CDR3 runs to 13 residues. Germline V gene sequence: CDR1 SQVTM, CDR2 ANQGSEA. The sequences come from CD4+ or CD8+ T cells sorted from blood, collected in a trial of the OX40 agonist ivuxolimab. The genes are TRBV29-1 and TRBJ2-1; TRBD1 or TRBD2 may be the D gene (5 bases each). The receptor's source is an adult with an advanced solid tumor such as melanoma, head and neck, liver or kidney cancer. DNA for the CDR3: TGCAGCGGGGAGCAGGGAATGAACAATGAGCAGTTCTTC. Protein product: CSGEQGMNNEQFF.